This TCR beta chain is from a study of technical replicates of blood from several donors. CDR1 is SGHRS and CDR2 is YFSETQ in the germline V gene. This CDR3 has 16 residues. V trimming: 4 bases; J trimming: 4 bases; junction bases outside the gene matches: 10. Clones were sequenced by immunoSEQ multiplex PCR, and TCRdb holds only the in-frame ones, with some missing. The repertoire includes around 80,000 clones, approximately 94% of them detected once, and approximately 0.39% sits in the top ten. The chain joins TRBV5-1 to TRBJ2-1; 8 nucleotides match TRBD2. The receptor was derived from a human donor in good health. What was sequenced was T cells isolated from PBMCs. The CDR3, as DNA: TGCGCCAGCAGCGTCAGAGCGGGAGTCGTGTACAATGAGCAGTTCTTC. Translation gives CASSVRAGVVYNEQFF.